The rows below give T cell receptor beta chains drawn from one sample of a study of OX40 agonist ivuxolimab in advanced cancers. Clones were sequenced by immunoSEQ multiplex PCR, and TCRdb holds only the in-frame ones, with some missing. Of fewer than 80,000 clones in the sample, 75% to 90% are singletons; the top ten hold roughly 0.89%. The sequenced sample was CD4+ or CD8+ T cells sorted from blood, obtained in a trial of the OX40 agonist ivuxolimab. These receptors came from an adult with an advanced solid tumor such as melanoma, head and neck, liver or kidney cancer. CDR3s leave out the opening cysteine and the closing phenylalanine or tryptophan. D genes are given only for firm matches.

V gene: TRBV5-1; D gene: TRBD1; J gene: TRBJ1-2; CDR3 protein: ASSSNTGTVVYGYT
V gene: TRBV7-2; D gene: -; J gene: TRBJ2-1; CDR3 protein: ASSPQGYNEQF
V gene: TRBV6-1; D gene: -; J gene: TRBJ2-5; CDR3 protein: ASRAGLETQY
V gene: TRBV5-6; D gene: -; J gene: TRBJ2-1; CDR3 protein: ASSNPVRYNEQF
V gene: TRBV29-1; D gene: TRBD1; J gene: TRBJ1-2; CDR3 protein: SAETGQGAGYT
V gene: TRBV18; D gene: -; J gene: TRBJ2-7; CDR3 protein: ASSPDAATYEQY
V gene: TRBV11-3; D gene: -; J gene: TRBJ2-6; CDR3 protein: ASSPPRGFGSGANVLT
V gene: TRBV4-3; D gene: -; J gene: TRBJ1-2; CDR3 protein: ASSQAGGGYGYT
V gene: TRBV15; D gene: TRBD2; J gene: TRBJ2-2; CDR3 protein: ATSRDLAGAAGELF
V gene: TRBV28; D gene: -; J gene: TRBJ1-5; CDR3 protein: ASIGSSHQPQH
V gene: TRBV5-4; D gene: -; J gene: TRBJ2-3; CDR3 protein: ASSPGLGPSLADTQY
V gene: TRBV14; D gene: -; J gene: TRBJ2-2; CDR3 protein: ASSQVGTGELF
V gene: TRBV2; D gene: -; J gene: TRBJ1-1; CDR3 protein: ARLVATEAF
V gene: TRBV7-3; D gene: -; J gene: TRBJ2-1; CDR3 protein: ASSPRATYRNEQF
V gene: TRBV5-4; D gene: TRBD1; J gene: TRBJ1-1; CDR3 protein: ASSPDRSDTEAF
V gene: TRBV6-1; D gene: -; J gene: TRBJ2-7; CDR3 protein: ASSDWMGGEQY
V gene: TRBV5-8; D gene: TRBD2; J gene: TRBJ2-3; CDR3 protein: ASSFPSGDADTQY
V gene: TRBV30; D gene: -; J gene: TRBJ1-1; CDR3 protein: AWMRGDPTEAF
V gene: TRBV29-1; D gene: TRBD2; J gene: TRBJ2-2; CDR3 protein: SVRLAGAGELF
V gene: TRBV30; D gene: -; J gene: TRBJ2-6; CDR3 protein: AWGDANVLT
V gene: TRBV30; D gene: TRBD2; J gene: TRBJ2-1; CDR3 protein: AWSVREVSNEQF
V gene: TRBV5-1; D gene: TRBD1; J gene: TRBJ1-1; CDR3 protein: ASRSQGWDTEAF
V gene: TRBV6-1; D gene: -; J gene: TRBJ1-1; CDR3 protein: ASSDRGNLNTEAF
V gene: TRBV5-6; D gene: -; J gene: TRBJ1-4; CDR3 protein: ASNKRGRKGAVF
V gene: TRBV19; D gene: -; J gene: TRBJ2-7; CDR3 protein: ASSPDSVSSYEQY
V gene: TRBV11-3; D gene: TRBD1; J gene: TRBJ2-3; CDR3 protein: ASSLLPISPGQGTDTQY
V gene: TRBV12-5; D gene: -; J gene: TRBJ1-1; CDR3 protein: ASGEPRTEAF
V gene: TRBV28; D gene: -; J gene: TRBJ2-7; CDR3 protein: ASSKGAYEQY
V gene: TRBV2; D gene: -; J gene: TRBJ1-2; CDR3 protein: ASKEWPEHNYGYT
V gene: TRBV6-5; D gene: -; J gene: TRBJ2-7; CDR3 protein: ASRGRSLSYEQY
V gene: TRBV5-8; D gene: -; J gene: TRBJ2-7; CDR3 protein: ASTRWGRAYEQY
V gene: TRBV9; D gene: -; J gene: TRBJ1-1; CDR3 protein: ASSVVLNTEAF
V gene: TRBV5-3; D gene: TRBD1; J gene: TRBJ2-7; CDR3 protein: ASSPQDRVSSEQY
V gene: TRBV7-8; D gene: TRBD2; J gene: TRBJ2-4; CDR3 protein: ASTIGGGAIQY
V gene: TRBV5-1; D gene: TRBD1; J gene: TRBJ1-4; CDR3 protein: ASSTGAYEKLF
V gene: TRBV6-5; D gene: -; J gene: TRBJ1-3; CDR3 protein: ASSPRTASGNTIY
V gene: TRBV11-2; D gene: -; J gene: TRBJ2-2; CDR3 protein: ASSPYRTEANTGELF